These 8 T cell receptor beta chains came from one sample sequenced in a study of cytomegalovirus exposure and HLA in healthy donors. Sequenced by immunoSEQ multiplex PCR; TCRdb stores in-frame clones only, minus some. The table records approximately 97,000 clones, roughly 92% of them present only once. Sequenced input: PBMCs. The source of these receptors is a woman aged 25-40 years in good health and CMV-seropositive.

The rearrangement links TRBV29-1 to TRBJ2-5; TRBD2 is a possible D gene (6 bases). The CDR3 covers 11 residues. Germline V gene data show CDR1 as SQVTM and CDR2 as ANQGSEA. Trimming removed 7 bases from V and 5 bases from J, with 11 bases in between. CDR3 nucleotide sequence: TGCAGCGAAAAGGCGGGGGAGACCCAGTACTTC. This gives the protein CSEKAGETQYF.

The rearrangement uses TRBV18 and TRBJ2-5, with 14 bases lining up with TRBD2. V was pared by 6 bases and J by 3 bases, with 3 bases of the junction left unmatched. Per the germline V gene, CDR1 is KGHSH and CDR2 is LQKENI. This CDR3 comprises 15 residues. Here the CDR3 reads CASSLGLAGEETQYF. CDR3 DNA sequence: TGTGCCAGCTCTCTGGGACTAGCGGGAGAAGAGACCCAGTACTTC. The complete variable domain, with remaining parts taken from reference TRBV18 and TRBJ2-5, reads NAGVMQNPRHLVRRRGQEARLRCSPMKGHSHVYWYRQLPEEGLKFMVYLQKENIIDESGMPKERFSAEFPKEGPSILRIQQVVRGDSAAYFCASSLGLAGEETQYFGPGTRLLVL.

The chain is built from TRBV30 and TRBJ2-1; 10 positions match TRBD2. The J segment lost 8 bases and the V segment lost 2 bases, leaving 9 bases of the junction unmatched. CDR1 is GTSNPN, CDR2 SVGIG, per germline (reference sequence). The CDR3 extends over 15 amino acids. This chain's CDR3 is CAWSMSGRAGDEQFF. The CDR3 nucleotides are TGTGCCTGGAGTATGAGCGGGAGGGCCGGGGATGAGCAGTTCTTC.

The V gene is TRBV19, the J gene TRBJ2-7; 9 positions agree with TRBD1. This CDR3 contains 17 residues. Germline V lookup: CDR1 LNHDA, CDR2 SQIVND (reference sequence). The junction had 11 bases not matched to a gene; V was cut back by 4 bases and J by 1 base. CDR3 region: CASSRNRGQGRSYEQYF. CDR3 nucleotides: TGTGCCAGTAGTAGGAACCGAGGACAGGGGAGGTCCTACGAGCAGTACTTC.

The genes are TRBV28 and TRBJ2-1; 12 positions match TRBD2. There are 15 residues in the CDR3. CDR1 is MDHEN and CDR2 is SYDVKM in the germline V gene. V gave up 7 bases and J gave up 4 bases; unmatched junction bases: 5. The CDR3 bases are TGTGCCAGCACGTCTAGCGGGAGGGGGTACAATGAGCAGTTCTTC. Amino acid sequence: CASTSSGRGYNEQFF.

This CDR3 is CASSQDQGTDTQYF. CDR3 nucleotides: TGCGCCAGCAGCCAAGATCAGGGCACAGATACGCAGTATTTT. This rearrangement joins TRBV4-3 to TRBJ2-3; D is undetermined. The CDR3 is made up of 14 amino acids. Germline V CDR1 and CDR2: LGHNA, YSLEER. V gave up 0 bases and J gave up 1 base, with 5 bases separating them.

The chain uses TRBV10-3 and TRBJ1-5; tentatively, D is TRBD1 (5 bases). The V and J ends lost 3 bases and 4 bases respectively, with 7 bases between them. The CDR3 sequence is 13 residues long. Germline V lookup: CDR1 ENHRY, CDR2 SYGVKD. CDR3 sequence: CAISEGVNQPQHF. The CDR3 nucleotides are TGTGCCATCAGTGAAGGGGTAAATCAGCCCCAGCATTTT.

The rearrangement links TRBV7-9 to TRBJ1-2; D is ambiguous. CDR1 SEHNR and CDR2 FQNEAQ come from the germline V gene (reference sequence). This CDR3 spans 14 amino acids. The V gene lost 8 bases and the J gene lost 3 bases, with 16 bases spanning the gap. CDR3 nucleotide sequence: TGTGCCAGCCGCCCAGGAGGGATGGACTATGGCTACACCTTC. It yields the protein CASRPGGMDYGYTF.